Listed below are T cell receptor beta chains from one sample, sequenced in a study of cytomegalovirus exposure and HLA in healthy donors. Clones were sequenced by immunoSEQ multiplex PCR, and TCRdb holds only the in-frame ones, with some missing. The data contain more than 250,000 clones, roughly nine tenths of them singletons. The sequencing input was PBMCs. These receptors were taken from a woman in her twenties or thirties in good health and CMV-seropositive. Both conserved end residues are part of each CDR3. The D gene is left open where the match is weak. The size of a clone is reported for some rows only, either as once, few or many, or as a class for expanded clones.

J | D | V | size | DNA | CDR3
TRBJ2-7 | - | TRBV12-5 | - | TGTGCTAGTGGTTTGTGCAGACTAAGCTCCTACGAGCAGTACTTC | CASGLCRLSSYEQYF
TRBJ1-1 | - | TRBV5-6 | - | TGTGCCAGCAGCTTTTCCGGGGGGTACGGTGGAGCTTTCTTT | CASSFSGGYGGAFF
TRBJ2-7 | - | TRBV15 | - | TGTGCCACCAGCAGAGATGGCTACGAGCAGTACTTC | CATSRDGYEQYF
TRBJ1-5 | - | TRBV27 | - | TGTGCCAGCAGTTTCCAGGGCAATCAGCCCCAGCATTTT | CASSFQGNQPQHF
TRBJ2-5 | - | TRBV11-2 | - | TGTGCCAGCAGCCTTAAAGAGACCCAGTACTTC | CASSLKETQYF
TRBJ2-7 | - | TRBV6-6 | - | TGTGCCAGCAGCAAGTCCGTCGGCGAGCAGTACTTC | CASSKSVGEQYF
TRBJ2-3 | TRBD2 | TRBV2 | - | TGTGCCAGCAGTGCTATCACCGGGGGGCTAGCGGGATCTGCAGATACGCAGTATTTT | CASSAITGGLAGSADTQYF
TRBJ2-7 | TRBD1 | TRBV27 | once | TGTGCCAGCAGTTTATTACGCGGGACAGGGGGCTACGAGCAGTACTTC | CASSLLRGTGGYEQYF
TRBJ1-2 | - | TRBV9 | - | TGTGCCAGCAGCGTAGCGGAGGCCTATGGCTACACCTTC | CASSVAEAYGYTF
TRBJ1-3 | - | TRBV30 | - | TGTGCCTGGGCTGGAAACACCATATATTTT | CAWAGNTIYF
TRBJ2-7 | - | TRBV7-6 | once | TGTGCCAGCAGCTCAGCCAGGTACTACGAGCAGTACTTC | CASSSARYYEQYF
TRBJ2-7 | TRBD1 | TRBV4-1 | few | TGCGCCAGCAGCCAGGGACAGGATAGGCAGTACTTC | CASSQGQDRQYF
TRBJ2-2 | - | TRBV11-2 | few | TGTGCCAGCAGCTTAGGTGCACAGGCCACCGGGGAGCTGTTTTTT | CASSLGAQATGELFF
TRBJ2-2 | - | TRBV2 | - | TGTGCCAGCAGAACGGAACACACCGGGGAGCTGTTTTTT | CASRTEHTGELFF
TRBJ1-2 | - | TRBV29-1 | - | TGCAGCGTTGACCTCTACTATGGCTACACCTTC | CSVDLYYGYTF
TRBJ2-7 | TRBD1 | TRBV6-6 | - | TGTGCCAGCAGTCCCGGACAGGCTTCCTACGAGCAGTACTTC | CASSPGQASYEQYF
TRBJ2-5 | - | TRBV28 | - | TGTGCCAGCAGGGGACCTCTAGAAGAGACCCAGTACTTC | CASRGPLEETQYF
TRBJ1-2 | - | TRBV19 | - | TGTGCCAGCGGCTCTGACAGAATCTATGGCTACACCTTC | CASGSDRIYGYTF
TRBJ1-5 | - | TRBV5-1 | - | TGCGCCAGCAGCTTGGATGGGGTTTCGGGTCAGCCCCAGCATTTT | CASSLDGVSGQPQHF
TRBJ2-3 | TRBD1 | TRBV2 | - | TGTGCCAGCAGCGTACAGGGGTTTACAGATACGCAGTATTTT | CASSVQGFTDTQYF
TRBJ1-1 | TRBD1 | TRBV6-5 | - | TGTGCCAGCAGTAACTGGGACAGGGGGCTGGCTGAAGCTTTCTTT | CASSNWDRGLAEAFF
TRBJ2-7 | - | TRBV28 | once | TGTGCCAGCAGCCCTAATTCCTACGAGCAGTACTTC | CASSPNSYEQYF
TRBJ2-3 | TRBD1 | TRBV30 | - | TGTGCCTGGAAGAGACAGGGCGGTCCAGATACGCAGTATTTT | CAWKRQGGPDTQYF
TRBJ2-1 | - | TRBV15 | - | TGTGCCACCAGCAGAGATGGAGGGTACAATGAGCAGTTCTTC | CATSRDGGYNEQFF
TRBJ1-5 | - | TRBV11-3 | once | TGTTGCATAAGACAAGGACAGTCGCAGCCCCAGCATTTT | CCIRQGQSQPQHF
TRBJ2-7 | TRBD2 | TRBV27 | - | TGTGCCAACCAATTAGGGGAAGGGACTAGCCAACAATCGGGGCAGTACTTC | CANQLGEGTSQQSGQYF
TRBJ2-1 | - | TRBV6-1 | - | TGTGCCAGCAGTGAAATACGTCTACTCTCCTACAATGAGCAGTTCTTC | CASSEIRLLSYNEQFF
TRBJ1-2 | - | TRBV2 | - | TGTGCCAGCAGTCTTAAGATCGGGGGGTACTATGGCTACACCTTC | CASSLKIGGYYGYTF
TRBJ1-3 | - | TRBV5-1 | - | TGCGCCAGCAGCAGGCAGCCTAACTCTGGAAACACCATATATTTT | CASSRQPNSGNTIYF
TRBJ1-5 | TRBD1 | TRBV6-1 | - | TGTGCCAGCAGTGCCCTGACAGGGATGGTTGATCAGCCCCAGCATTTT | CASSALTGMVDQPQHF
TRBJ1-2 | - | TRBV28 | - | TGTGCCAGCAGTTTAGCGGGCTATGGCTACACCTTC | CASSLAGYGYTF
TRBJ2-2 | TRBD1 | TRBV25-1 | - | TGTGCCAGCAGTTCCGGGACAGGGTCCACCGGGGAGCTGTTTTTT | CASSSGTGSTGELFF
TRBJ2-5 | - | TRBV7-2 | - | TGTGCCATGGTTAGAATCAAGGGGACCCAGTACTTC | CAMVRIKGTQYF
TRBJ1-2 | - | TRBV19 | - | TGTGCCAGTAGCCCGAAGGGGGGGAAGAGATATGGCTACACCTTC | CASSPKGGKRYGYTF
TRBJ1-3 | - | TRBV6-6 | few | TGTGCCGCGTGGACGATCTCTGGAAACACCATATATTTT | CAAWTISGNTIYF
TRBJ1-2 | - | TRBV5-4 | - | TGTGCCAGCAGCTTTCTCCTAGAACCCACCTATGGCTACACCTTC | CASSFLLEPTYGYTF
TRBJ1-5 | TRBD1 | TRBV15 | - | TGTGCCACCAGCAGACCAGGGGGCGTCAATCAGCCCCAGCATTTT | CATSRPGGVNQPQHF
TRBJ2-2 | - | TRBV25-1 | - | TGTGCCAGCGCACAAACCCGACAGGACCCCGGGGAGCTGTTTTTT | CASAQTRQDPGELFF
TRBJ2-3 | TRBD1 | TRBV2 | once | TGTGCCAGCAGTGGGGGACAGGGGGGCACAGATACGCAGTATTTT | CASSGGQGGTDTQYF
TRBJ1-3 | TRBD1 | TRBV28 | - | TGTGCCAGCATCTCAGCCGGGACAGGGAGGGTCTCTGGAAACACCATATATTTT | CASISAGTGRVSGNTIYF
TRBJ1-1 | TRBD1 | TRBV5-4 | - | TGTGCCAGCTGGACAGGGGGAGGAATGAACACTGAAGCTTTCTTT | CASWTGGGMNTEAFF
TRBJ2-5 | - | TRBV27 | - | TGTGCCAGCAGTTTCTCCCTCAAAGAGACCCAGTACTTC | CASSFSLKETQYF
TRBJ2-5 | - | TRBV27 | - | TGTGCCAGCAGTTCGTCTATCCAAGAGACCCAGTACTTC | CASSSSIQETQYF
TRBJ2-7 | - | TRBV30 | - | TGTGCCTGGAGTGTCCGTTACGAGCAGTACTTC | CAWSVRYEQYF
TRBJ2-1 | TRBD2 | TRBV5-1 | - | TGCGCCAGCAGACAGCTAGCGGGAGGATACAATGAGCAGTTCTTC | CASRQLAGGYNEQFF
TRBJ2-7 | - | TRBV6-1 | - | TGTGCCAGCAGCGTACCTGGGGGATACGAGCAGTACTTC | CASSVPGGYEQYF
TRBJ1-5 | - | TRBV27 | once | TGTGCCAGCAGTTTATTAACAGGGAATCAGCCCCAGCATTTT | CASSLLTGNQPQHF
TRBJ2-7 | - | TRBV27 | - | TGTGCCAGCAGTCGATTGAGCTCCTACGAGCAGTACTTC | CASSRLSSYEQYF
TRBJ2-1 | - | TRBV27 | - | TGTGCCAGCAGTTTCCTGGGTAGCCACAATGAGCAGTTCTTC | CASSFLGSHNEQFF
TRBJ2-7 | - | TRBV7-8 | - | TGTGCCAGCAGCTTAGTTCGGGCCCCTGGCTACGAGCAGTACTTC | CASSLVRAPGYEQYF
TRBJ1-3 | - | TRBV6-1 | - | TGTGCCAGCAGTGAGGTGTCTGGAAACACCATATATTTT | CASSEVSGNTIYF
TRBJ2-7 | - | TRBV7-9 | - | TGTGCCAGCAGCCACACGGACCCGGGGCTCTCCTACGAGCAGTACTTC | CASSHTDPGLSYEQYF
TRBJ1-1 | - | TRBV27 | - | TGTGCCAGCAGTTTATCGATGGGGGGAGAGAACACTGAAGCTTTCTTT | CASSLSMGGENTEAFF
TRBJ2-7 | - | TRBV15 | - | TGTGCCACCAGCAGGGAGGGGGGCTACGAGCAGTACTTC | CATSREGGYEQYF
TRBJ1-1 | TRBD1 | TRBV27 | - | TGTGCCAGCAGTTTAAGGGGACAGACCCTCACTGAAGCTTTCTTT | CASSLRGQTLTEAFF
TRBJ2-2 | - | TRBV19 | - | TGTGCCAGTAGTATATTTCGACAGAACACCGGGGAGCTGTTTTTT | CASSIFRQNTGELFF
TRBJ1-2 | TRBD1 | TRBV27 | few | TGTGCCAGCAGTTCCCGGGACAGGGGGTATGGCTACACCTTC | CASSSRDRGYGYTF
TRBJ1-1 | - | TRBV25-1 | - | TGTGCCAGCAGTCCCCGGGGGGGCTGGACTGAAGCTTTCTTT | CASSPRGGWTEAFF
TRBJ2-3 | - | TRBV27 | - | TGTGCCAGCAGTTTAGGTTGGACAGATACGCAGTATTTT | CASSLGWTDTQYF